A selection of T cell receptor beta chains follows, all from one sample in a study of blood T cells in healthy people across ages. Via MiXCR, TCRdb re-called the 5' RACE reads, giving one row per CDR3 protein. The sample consists of about 670,000 distinct CDR3 sequences, over 40% of them appearing once. Sequenced sample: blood. The receptor set was obtained from an elderly woman in good health. Both conserved end residues are part of each CDR3. The order of the fields is clone size, V gene, J gene, D gene, CDR3 DNA, CDR3 protein. D genes are given only for firm matches. For some rows the clone size is stated as once, few or many, or as a class when expanded; others skip it.

many	TRBV3-1	TRBJ2-1	TRBD2	TGTGCCAGCAGCTGGACTAGCGGGGACAATGAGCAGTTCTTC	CASSWTSGDNEQFF
-	TRBV7-2	TRBJ2-1	-	TGTGCCGGCAGCTCCCAACAGGGCAATGAGCAGTTCTTC	CAGSSQQGNEQFF
many	TRBV7-2	TRBJ2-4	-	TGTGCCAGCAGCTTAAGGACCCCTGAAATAGGAGAGCAGTACTTC	CASSLRTPEIGEQYF
-	TRBV29-1	TRBJ2-5	TRBD2	TGCAGCGTTGAAGATCGGGCTAGCGGGAGGCAGACCCAGTACTTC	CSVEDRASGRQTQYF
many	TRBV3-1	TRBJ2-7	TRBD2	TGTGCCAGCAGCCGGTATAGCGGGAGGGAATCAGGCGAGCAGTACTTC	CASSRYSGRESGEQYF
-	TRBV7-2	TRBJ1-2	TRBD1	TGTGCCAGCAGCCCCAGGGGGGGGCGGTATGGCTACACCTTC	CASSPRGGRYGYTF
few	TRBV5-6	TRBJ1-5	TRBD1	TGTGCCAGCAGCTACCGGACAGGGGTGAGCAATCAGCCCCGGCATTTT	CASSYRTGVSNQPRHF
-	TRBV20-1	TRBJ1-5	-	TGCAGTGCTAGAAAAGTCTATGGCAATCAGCCCCAGCATTTT	CSARKVYGNQPQHF
-	TRBV12-3/TRBV12-4	TRBJ1-2	TRBD1	TGTGCCAGCAGACTGGAGACAGGGCCTAACTATGGCTACACCTTC	CASRLETGPNYGYTF
-	TRBV7-3	TRBJ2-2	TRBD2	TGTGCCAGCAGCTTTCGAGCGGGAGGAACCGGGGAGCTGTTTTTT	CASSFRAGGTGELFF
many	TRBV29-1	TRBJ2-7	TRBD2	TGCAGCGTAACTAGCGGATCATACGAGCAGTACTTC	CSVTSGSYEQYF
-	TRBV7-2	TRBJ2-5	-	TGTGCCAGCAGCACGAGCAGGCATGAGCAGTACTTC	CASSTSRHEQYF
-	TRBV20-1	TRBJ2-7	-	TGCAGTGCTAGAGACGAAGGGGCCTCCTACGAGCAGTACTTC	CSARDEGASYEQYF
-	TRBV29-1	TRBJ2-5	-	TGCAGCTCATGGACAGGGTGGGGGGGTGAGCAGTACTTC	CSSWTGWGGEQYF
many	TRBV24-1	TRBJ2-1	TRBD1	TGTGCCGTACAGCCGACAGGGAACCGGGATGAGCAGTTCTTC	CAVQPTGNRDEQFF
-	TRBV10-3	TRBJ1-2	-	TGTGCCATCAGTGTATCCGGGAGCCCTTATGGCTACACCTTC	CAISVSGSPYGYTF
-	TRBV24-1	TRBJ2-1	TRBD1	TGTGCCACCGGTCGGAGACAGGGGGATGAGCAGTTCTTC	CATGRRQGDEQFF
-	TRBV12-3/TRBV12-4	TRBJ1-2	TRBD1	TGTGCCAGCACCGATAGACAGGGTAAATTTTTCGGTGGCTACACCTTC	CASTDRQGKFFGGYTF
-	TRBV29-1	TRBJ2-4	-	TGCAGCGTTCAATCAGCTAGGGAAGGGAACATTCAGTACTTC	CSVQSAREGNIQYF
-	TRBV7-9	TRBJ2-7	-	TGTGCCAGCAACGAACAGGGGAGGGGATACGAGCAGTACTTC	CASNEQGRGYEQYF
few	TRBV7-6	TRBJ2-3	TRBD2	TGTGCCAGCAGCTTAGTCCCTACTAGCGGGGGACCAGATACGCAGTATTTT	CASSLVPTSGGPDTQYF
many	TRBV6-1	TRBJ2-7	-	TGTGCCAGCAGTGTGGAGGGTCTGACCTACGAGCAGTACTTC	CASSVEGLTYEQYF
-	TRBV19	TRBJ2-2	-	TGTGCCGGAGGGGCCCCTTTTGCCGGGGAGCTGTTTTTT	CAGGAPFAGELFF
-	TRBV28	TRBJ2-1	-	TGCGCCAGCAGCTCCCAACGGGCCACCTACGAGCAGTTCTTC	CASSSQRATYEQFF
few	TRBV9	TRBJ2-1	TRBD2	TGTGCCAGCAGCGTTAGCGGGAATTACAATGAGCAGTTCTTC	CASSVSGNYNEQFF
once	TRBV5-1	TRBJ1-1	-	TGCGCCGGCAGCTTGGTGGTCCAGGGAATAGTTCCTGAAGCTTTCTTT	CAGSLVVQGIVPEAFF
many	TRBV5-1	TRBJ2-5	-	TGCGCCAGCAGCGACCGGACGGGTTCTCTGGAGACCCAGTACTTC	CASSDRTGSLETQYF
many	TRBV5-1	TRBJ2-5	-	TGCGCCAGCAGCTCTACTCCCGGGGAGACCCAGTACTTC	CASSSTPGETQYF
many	TRBV18	TRBJ1-5	-	TGTGCCAGCCAAGGAGTTTTAGTTCAGCCCCAGCATTTT	CASQGVLVQPQHF
many	TRBV7-2	TRBJ2-1	-	TGTGCCAGCAGCCCGGAGCGGAATTACAATGAGCAGTTCTTC	CASSPERNYNEQFF
-	TRBV5-1	TRBJ2-1	TRBD2	TGCGCCAGCAGCTACCCGGGCGGGGGGCCATCTAAAAATGAGCAGTTCTTC	CASSYPGGGPSKNEQFF
few	TRBV5-1	TRBJ2-2	-	TGCGCCAGCAGCTTGCAGGGGACCACCGGGGAGCTGTTTTTT	CASSLQGTTGELFF
few	TRBV6-1	TRBJ1-2	-	TGTGCCAGCAGGTGGACAGCGGGCACTCTCGGCTACACCTTC	CASRWTAGTLGYTF
many	TRBV6-5	TRBJ2-5	-	TGTGCCAGCAGTTATTGGGGGGTGGAAGAGACCCAGTACTTC	CASSYWGVEETQYF
few	TRBV12-3/TRBV12-4	TRBJ2-3	-	TGTGCCAGCAAGAGCGGAAGCACAGATACGCAGTATTTT	CASKSGSTDTQYF
-	TRBV10-3	TRBJ2-2	-	TGTGCCATCAGTGAGTCACAGGGACCGAACACCGGGGAGCTGTTTTTT	CAISESQGPNTGELFF
few	TRBV27	TRBJ2-7	-	TGTGCCAGCAGTTTATGGGGAGGTGAGCAGTACTTC	CASSLWGGEQYF